The rows below give T cell receptor beta chains drawn from one sample of a study of CD8+ T cells in alopecia areata. TCRdb keeps only in-frame clones here, not all; method: immunoSEQ multiplex PCR. The sample includes under 250,000 clones, about 60% of them seen just once. The starting material was CD4+ T cells sorted from blood, obtained at week 0. These receptors were collected from a human donor with alopecia areata. CDR3s include the opening cysteine and the closing phenylalanine or tryptophan. The D gene is left open where the match is weak. Some rows mark clone size as missing; the rest say once, few, many or name a class of expanded clone.

TRBD2	TRBV2	few	CASSTSGVSTDTQYF
-	TRBV29-1	-	CSVRGLVSGNTGELFF
-	TRBV6-5	-	CASAVDRSSYNEQFF
-	TRBV28	-	CASTQGGYGYTF
TRBD1	TRBV6-1	many	CASNPTGSNQPQHF
-	TRBV6-5	few	CASSEGPWTDTQYF
TRBD2	TRBV30	few	CAWSVHGLAGLQETQYF
-	TRBV18	few	CASSPRDGLSNEQFF
-	TRBV29-1	-	CSVGGPSYGYTF
TRBD1	TRBV23-1	few	CASSLTGDLDYGYTF
TRBD1	TRBV19	few	CASTGQGANNEQFF
-	TRBV18	-	CASSRGVREKLFF
-	TRBV6-5	few	CASSYSRVQPEAFF
-	TRBV29-1	-	CSARGATDTQYF
-	TRBV6-1	-	CASSVSGRGVNEQFF
-	TRBV30	-	CAWSNTASSEKLFF
-	TRBV27	-	CASSSQVSNQPQHF
-	TRBV30	few	CAWSVRGETQYF
-	TRBV29-1	-	CSVDRGFSYNEQFF
-	TRBV10-1	-	CASSENRYTRDTQYF
TRBD1	TRBV27	-	CASTRDRAYNEQFF
TRBD1	TRBV7-8	few	CASSLGQVYNEQFF
-	TRBV30	-	CAWTKLAYNEQFF
TRBD1	TRBV4-1	-	CASSQLGGIPLNTGELFF
-	TRBV5-4	-	CASFRQTSSGANVLTF
-	TRBV29-1	-	CSVARGGRDTEAFF
-	TRBV29-1	-	CSVGGMTEAFF
TRBD1	TRBV9	-	CASSVEGAGSPLHF
-	TRBV20-1	few	CSAKGDTEAFF
-	TRBV7-3	-	CASSLGPGSNYEQYF
-	TRBV6-1	-	CASSEPLRGELFF
-	TRBV7-8	-	CASSLVGGQPQHF